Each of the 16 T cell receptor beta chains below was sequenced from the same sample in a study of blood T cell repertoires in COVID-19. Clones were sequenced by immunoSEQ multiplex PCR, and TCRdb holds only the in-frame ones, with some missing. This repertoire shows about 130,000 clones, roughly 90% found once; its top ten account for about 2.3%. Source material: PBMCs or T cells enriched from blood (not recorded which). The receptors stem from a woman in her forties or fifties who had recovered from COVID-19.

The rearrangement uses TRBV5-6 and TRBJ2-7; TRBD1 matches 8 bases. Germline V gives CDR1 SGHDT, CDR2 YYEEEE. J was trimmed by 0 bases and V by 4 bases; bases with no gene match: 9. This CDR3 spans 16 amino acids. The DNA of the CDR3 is TGTGCCAGCAGCATCCTAAGGGACAGGTTCTCCTACGAGCAGTACTTC. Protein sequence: CASSILRDRFSYEQYF.

CDR3 sequence: CASSSRAGVGYEQYF. The CDR3 nucleotides are TGTGCCAGCAGCTCAAGGGCGGGGGTAGGTTACGAGCAGTACTTC. The rearrangement links TRBV7-8 to TRBJ2-7, with TRBD2 matching over 7 bases. The germline V gene encodes CDR1 SGHVS and CDR2 FQNEAQ. There are 15 residues in the CDR3. V shed 4 bases, J shed 4 bases, and the junction held 10 bases outside the gene matches.

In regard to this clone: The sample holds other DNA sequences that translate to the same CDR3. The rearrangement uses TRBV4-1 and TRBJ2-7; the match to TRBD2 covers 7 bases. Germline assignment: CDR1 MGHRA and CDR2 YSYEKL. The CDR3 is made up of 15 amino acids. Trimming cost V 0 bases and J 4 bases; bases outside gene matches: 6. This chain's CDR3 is CASSQDSGGGYEQYF. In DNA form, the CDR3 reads TGCGCCAGCAGCCAAGATAGTGGGGGGGGTTACGAGCAGTACTTC.

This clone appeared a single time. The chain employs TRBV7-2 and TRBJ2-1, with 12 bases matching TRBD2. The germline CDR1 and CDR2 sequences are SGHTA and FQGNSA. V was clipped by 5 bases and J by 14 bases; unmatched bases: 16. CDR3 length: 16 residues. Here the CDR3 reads CASSQKALAGGARKFF. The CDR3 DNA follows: TGTGCCAGCAGCCAAAAGGCTCTAGCGGGGGGGGCCCGAAAGTTCTTC.

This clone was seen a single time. CDR3 in DNA: TGCAGTGCTAGTGTGGGCATCAAGCGGGAGACCCAGTACTTC. Translation gives CSASVGIKRETQYF. The genes are TRBV20-1 and TRBJ2-5; a possible D gene is TRBD2 (5 bases). Germline values: CDR1 DFQATT, CDR2 SNEGSKA (reference sequence). The V gene lost 3 bases and the J gene lost 5 bases, with 16 bases spanning the gap. CDR3 length: 14 residues.

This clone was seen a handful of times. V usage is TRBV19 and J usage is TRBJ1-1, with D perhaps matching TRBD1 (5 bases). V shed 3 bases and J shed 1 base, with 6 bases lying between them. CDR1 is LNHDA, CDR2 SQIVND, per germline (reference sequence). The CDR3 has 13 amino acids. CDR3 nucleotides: TGTGCCAGTAGTATTAGGGGGAACACTGAAGCTTTCTTT. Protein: CASSIRGNTEAFF. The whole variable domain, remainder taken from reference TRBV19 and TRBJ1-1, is DGGITQSPKYLFRKEGQNVTLSCEQNLNHDAMYWYRQDPGQGLRLIYYSQIVNDFQKGDIAEGYSVSREKKESFPLTVTSAQKNPTAFYLCASSIRGNTEAFFGQGTRLTVV.

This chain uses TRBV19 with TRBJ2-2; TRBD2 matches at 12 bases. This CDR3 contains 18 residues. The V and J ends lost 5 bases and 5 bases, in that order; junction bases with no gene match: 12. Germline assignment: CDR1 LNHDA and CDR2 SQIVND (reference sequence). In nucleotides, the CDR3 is TGTGCCAGTAGTCCCCTTTTCGGACTAGCGGGGAATACCGGGGAGCTGTTTTTT. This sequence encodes CASSPLFGLAGNTGELFF.

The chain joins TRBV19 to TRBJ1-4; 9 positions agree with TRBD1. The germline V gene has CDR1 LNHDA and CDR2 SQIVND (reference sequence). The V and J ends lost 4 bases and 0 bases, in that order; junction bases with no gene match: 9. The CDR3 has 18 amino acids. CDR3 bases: TGTGCCAGTAGTACTGCCGGGACAGGGCCTGCAACTAATGAAAAACTGTTTTTT. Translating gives CASSTAGTGPATNEKLFF.

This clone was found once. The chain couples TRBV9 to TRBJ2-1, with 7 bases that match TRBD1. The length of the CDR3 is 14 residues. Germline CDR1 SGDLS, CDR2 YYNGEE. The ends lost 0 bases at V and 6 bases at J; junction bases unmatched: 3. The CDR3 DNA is TGTGCCAGCAGCGTAGTGGGGACAGTCAATGAGCAGTTCTTC. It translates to CASSVVGTVNEQFF.

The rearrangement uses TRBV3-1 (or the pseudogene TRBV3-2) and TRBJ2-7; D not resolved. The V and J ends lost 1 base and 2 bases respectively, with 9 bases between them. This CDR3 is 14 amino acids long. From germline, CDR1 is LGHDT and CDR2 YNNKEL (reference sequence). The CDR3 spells CASSQGQNPYEQYF. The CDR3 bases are TGTGCCAGCAGCCAAGGGCAGAACCCCTACGAGCAGTACTTC.

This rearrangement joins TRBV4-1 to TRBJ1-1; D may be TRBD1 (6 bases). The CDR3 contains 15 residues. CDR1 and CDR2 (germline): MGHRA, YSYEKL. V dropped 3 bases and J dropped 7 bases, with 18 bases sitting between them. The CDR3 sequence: CASSQVPQGRVEAFF. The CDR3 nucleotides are TGCGCCAGCAGCCAGGTCCCGCAGGGGAGAGTTGAAGCTTTCTTT.

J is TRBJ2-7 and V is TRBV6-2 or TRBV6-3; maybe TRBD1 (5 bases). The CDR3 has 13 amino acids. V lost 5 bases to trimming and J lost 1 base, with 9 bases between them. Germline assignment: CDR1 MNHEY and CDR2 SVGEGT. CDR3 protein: CASSETASYEQYF. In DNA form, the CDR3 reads TGTGCCAGCAGTGAGACAGCGTCCTACGAGCAGTACTTC.

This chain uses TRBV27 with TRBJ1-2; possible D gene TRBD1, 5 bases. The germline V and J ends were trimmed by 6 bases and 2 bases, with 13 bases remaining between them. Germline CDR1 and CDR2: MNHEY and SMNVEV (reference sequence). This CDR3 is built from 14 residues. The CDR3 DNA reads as TGTGCCAGCAGCCCCGGGGGGGGGAACTATGGCTACACCTTC. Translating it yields CASSPGGGNYGYTF.

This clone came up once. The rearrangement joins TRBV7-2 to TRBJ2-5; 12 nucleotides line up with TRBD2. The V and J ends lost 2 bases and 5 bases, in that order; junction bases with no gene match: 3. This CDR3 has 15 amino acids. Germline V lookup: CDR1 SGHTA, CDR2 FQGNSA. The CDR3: CASSLLAGGPETQYF. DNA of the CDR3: TGTGCCAGCAGCTTACTAGCGGGGGGGCCGGAGACCCAGTACTTC. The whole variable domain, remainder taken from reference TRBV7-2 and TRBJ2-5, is GAGVSQSPSNKVTEKGKDVELRCDPISGHTALYWYRQSLGQGLEFLIYFQGNSAPDKSGLPSDRFSAERTGGSVSTLTIQRTQQEDSAVYLCASSLLAGGPETQYFGPGTRLLVL.

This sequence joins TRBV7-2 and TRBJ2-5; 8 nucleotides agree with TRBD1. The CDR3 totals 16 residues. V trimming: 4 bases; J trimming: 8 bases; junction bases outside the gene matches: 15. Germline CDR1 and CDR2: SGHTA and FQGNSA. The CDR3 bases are TGTGCCAGCAGCTCGGGATTGGACAGGGCGATAGGAACCCAGTACTTC. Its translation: CASSSGLDRAIGTQYF.

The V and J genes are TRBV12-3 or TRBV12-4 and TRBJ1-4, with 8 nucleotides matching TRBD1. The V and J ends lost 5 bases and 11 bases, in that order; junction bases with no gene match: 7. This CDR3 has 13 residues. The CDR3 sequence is CASSPTTGGKLFF. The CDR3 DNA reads TGTGCCAGCAGTCCGACAACAGGGGGGAAACTGTTTTTT.